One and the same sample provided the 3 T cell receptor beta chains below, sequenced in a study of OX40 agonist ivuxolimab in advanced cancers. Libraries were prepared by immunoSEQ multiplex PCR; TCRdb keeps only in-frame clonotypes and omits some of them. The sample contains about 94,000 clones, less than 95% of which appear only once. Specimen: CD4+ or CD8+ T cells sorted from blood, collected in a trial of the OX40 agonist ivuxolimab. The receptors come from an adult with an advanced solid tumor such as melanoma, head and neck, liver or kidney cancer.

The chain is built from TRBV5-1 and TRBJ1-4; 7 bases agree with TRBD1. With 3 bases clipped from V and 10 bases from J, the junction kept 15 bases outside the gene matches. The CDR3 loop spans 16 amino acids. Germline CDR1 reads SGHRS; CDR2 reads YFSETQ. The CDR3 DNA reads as TGCGCCAGCAGCTCACGAGGATCGACAGGGTGGGGAAAACTGTTTTTT. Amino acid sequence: CASSSRGSTGWGKLFF.

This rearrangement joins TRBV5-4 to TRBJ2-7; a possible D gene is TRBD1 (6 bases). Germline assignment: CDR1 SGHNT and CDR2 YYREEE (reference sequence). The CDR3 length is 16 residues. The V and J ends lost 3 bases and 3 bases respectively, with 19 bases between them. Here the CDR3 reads CASSSSGIRGFYEQYF. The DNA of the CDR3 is TGTGCCAGCAGCTCGTCGGGCATAAGGGGGTTCTACGAGCAGTACTTC. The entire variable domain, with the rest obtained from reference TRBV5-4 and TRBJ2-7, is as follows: ETGVTQSPTHLIKTRGQQVTLRCSSQSGHNTVSWYQQALGQGPQFIFQYYREEENGRGNFPPRFSGLQFPNYSSELNVNALELDDSALYLCASSSSGIRGFYEQYFGPGTRLTVT.

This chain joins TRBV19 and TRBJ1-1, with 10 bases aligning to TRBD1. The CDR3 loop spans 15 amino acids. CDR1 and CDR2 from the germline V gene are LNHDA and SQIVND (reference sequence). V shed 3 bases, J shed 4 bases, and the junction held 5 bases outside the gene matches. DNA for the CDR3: TGTGCCAGTAGTATCGTCGGACAGGGGGGCACTGAAGCTTTCTTT. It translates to CASSIVGQGGTEAFF.